The entry that follows covers one T cell receptor beta chain sequence. The data were obtained in a study of blood T cell repertoires in COVID-19. Whole-study context: Specimens from acute and convalescent COVID-19 originated in the United States, Italy and Spain.

From germline, CDR1 is GTSNPN and CDR2 SVGIG (reference sequence). V shed 7 bases and J 0 bases; nucleotides not matched to a gene: 10. The CDR3 has 15 residues. Per the study methods: Amplifying reference gene primers gave estimates of nucleated cell counts. Clones were read by immunoSEQ multiplex PCR, and TCRdb kept only the in-frame ones, dropping some. V and J calls and clone size follow that table, whereas D and trimming were derived from the DNA. The sample includes about 200,000 clones, roughly 80% of them seen just once. The rearrangement links TRBV30 to TRBJ2-7, with 9 bases that match TRBD2. This receptor was identified in a woman older than 75 with acute or convalescent COVID-19. Sequenced material: peripheral blood. Written as DNA, the CDR3 is TGTGCCTCGAGGGGTAGCGGGGGCAGCTCCTACGAGCAGTACTTC. It encodes CASRGSGGSSYEQYF.